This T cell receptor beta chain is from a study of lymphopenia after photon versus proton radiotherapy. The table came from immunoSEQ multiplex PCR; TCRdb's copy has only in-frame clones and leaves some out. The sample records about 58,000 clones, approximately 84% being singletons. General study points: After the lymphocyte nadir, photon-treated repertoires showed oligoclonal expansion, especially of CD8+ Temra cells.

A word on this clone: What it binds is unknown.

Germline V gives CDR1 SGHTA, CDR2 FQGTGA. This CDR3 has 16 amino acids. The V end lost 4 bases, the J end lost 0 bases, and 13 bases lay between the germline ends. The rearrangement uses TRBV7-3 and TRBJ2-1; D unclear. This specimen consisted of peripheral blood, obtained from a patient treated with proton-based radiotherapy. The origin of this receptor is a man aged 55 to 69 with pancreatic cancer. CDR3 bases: TGTGCCAGCAGCTCCCGGCGGCGGAGCTCCTACAATGAGCAGTTCTTC. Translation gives CASSSRRRSSYNEQFF.